This entry concerns a single T cell receptor (beta chain). These data belong to a study of blood T cell repertoires in COVID-19. Study information: Samples representing acute and convalescent COVID-19 were sourced from the United States, Italy and Spain. T cells, B-cell-depleted T cells, or PBMCs provided the cDNA or gDNA that served as material.

The CDR3 runs 18 residues. V was pared by 0 bases and J by 1 base, with 10 bases of the junction left unmatched. Germline V gives CDR1 SGDLS, CDR2 YYNGEE. In the authors' workflow: Amplification from reference gene primers served as the basis for estimated nucleated cell counts. Assay used: immunoSEQ multiplex PCR; TCRdb lists only in-frame clones, some missing. D and trimming come from the DNA, and the V and J calls and clone size come from that table. The sample consists of approximately 67,000 clones, less than 85% of them appearing once. V usage is TRBV9 and J usage is TRBJ1-1; TRBD1 matches at 9 bases. The sample was peripheral blood. The clonotype was recovered from a man in his 60s with acute or convalescent COVID-19. The CDR3 loop reads CASSVGMDRGFRNTEAFF. CDR3 bases: TGTGCCAGCAGCGTAGGTATGGACAGGGGATTTCGGAACACTGAAGCTTTCTTT.